The clone carrying this T cell receptor beta chain has more than one count but fewer than ten. Its specificity is unknown. After isolation, RNA underwent reverse transcription to generate cDNA as the sequencing template. Produced via immunoSEQ multiplex PCR; TCRdb's table is partial and in-frame only. The table shows hundreds of thousands of clones, with around 65% occurring only once. The treatment was: oral pan-JAK inhibitor, 5-10 mg twice daily. The data were taken from a study of CD8+ T cells in alopecia areata. Trimming took off 4 bases at V and 8 bases at J, with 20 bases between the two ends. CDR3 size: 15 residues. Germline V gene sequence: CDR1 MNHEY, CDR2 SMNVEV (reference sequence). Study-level points and caveats: A great number of expanded lesional clones endured in scalp and blood during tofacitinib.

The rearrangement uses TRBV27 and TRBJ1-2, with a tentative D call TRBD1 (6 bases). Sequencing was performed on CD4+ T cells sorted from blood, taken between weeks 44 and 45, from a patient treated with tofacitinib. The TCR was taken from a human donor with alopecia areata. The CDR3 is CASSSTPRGALGYTF. CDR3 nucleotides: TGTGCCAGCAGTTCAACCCCTCGGGGGGCGCTGGGCTACACCTTC.